This T cell receptor beta chain was captured in a study of blood T cell repertoires in COVID-19. About the study: The samples span acute and convalescent COVID-19 from the United States, Italy and Spain.

The CDR3 is made up of 15 amino acids. Trimming took 5 bases from V and 4 from J; bases not matched to a gene: 7. Germline CDR1 reads SGHTA; CDR2 reads FQGNSA. Authors' processing steps: Cell counts per sample came from amplifying reference gene primers. The protocol was immunoSEQ multiplex PCR, while the TCRdb copy is restricted to in-frame clones and leaves out a portion. That table furnishes V, J and clone size, whereas the DNA furnished D and trimming. This sample has tens of thousands of clones, with approximately 88% found just once. This rearrangement joins TRBV7-2 to TRBJ1-1; 10 bases match TRBD1. The source is a man aged 50 to 59 with active COVID-19. The specimen sequenced was peripheral blood. The CDR3 nucleotides are TGTGCCAGCAGCCCAGGACAGGGGGTGATCACTGAAGCTTTCTTT. Protein: CASSPGQGVITEAFF.